The next 25 T cell receptor beta chains were all read from a single sample in a study of T cells after yellow fever vaccination. TCRdb independently ran MiXCR on the 5' RACE reads; one entry per CDR3 protein. The sample lists under 550,000 distinct CDR3 sequences, 21% occurring once. The source material was PBMCs, sampled less than 25 days after the first yellow fever vaccination. The receptors originated from a man younger than 35 who received the YFV17D yellow fever vaccine.

Only a few counts were recorded for this clonotype. V and J are TRBV29-1 and TRBJ1-2, with unresolved D. Germline CDR1 reads SQVTM; CDR2 reads ANQGSEA. V was trimmed by 3 bases and J by 4 bases, leaving 6 bases between them. CDR3 length: 11 residues. Here the CDR3 reads CSVDLSYGYTF. Here the CDR3 DNA reads TGCAGCGTTGATCTCAGCTATGGCTACACCTTC.

This clonotype was seen more than once but under ten times. The V and J genes are TRBV29-1 and TRBJ1-6, with TRBD1 as a possible D gene (5 bases). Germline-derived CDR1 and CDR2 are SQVTM and ANQGSEA. The CDR3 sequence is 16 residues long. Trimming removed 3 bases at V and 8 bases at J, with 20 bases between. This CDR3 reads CSVEGPGEGDDSPLHF. The CDR3 DNA is TGCAGCGTTGAGGGCCCGGGGGAGGGTGATGATTCACCCCTCCACTTT.

The rearrangement joins TRBV24-1 to TRBJ2-1; D is unclear. V was pared by 3 bases and J by 10 bases, with 0 bases between. The germline V gene has CDR1 KGHDR and CDR2 SFDVKD. The CDR3 totals 9 residues. The DNA for the CDR3 is TGTGCCACCAGTGATGAGCAGTTCTTC. This encodes CATSDEQFF.

The V and J genes are TRBV12-3 or TRBV12-4 and TRBJ2-3; TRBD2 might be the D (7 bases). V lost 1 base and J 2 bases, leaving 16 bases between the germline ends. The length of the CDR3 is 17 residues. For the CDR3, the DNA is TGTGCCAGCAGTTTAGTGGGAGGGGGGACTACCACAGATACGCAGTATTTT. It translates to CASSLVGGGTTTDTQYF.

The chain couples TRBV20-1 to TRBJ2-3; D not resolved. Between the trimmed V and J ends, which lost 3 bases and 2 bases, there was a span of 9 bases. The CDR3 totals 13 residues. Germline V gives CDR1 DFQATT, CDR2 SNEGSKA (reference sequence). The CDR3 sequence: CSARFGLTDTQYF. CDR3 DNA sequence: TGCAGTGCTAGGTTCGGGCTCACAGATACGCAGTATTTT.

The chain carries TRBV6-2 or TRBV6-3 and TRBJ2-5; the match to TRBD1 covers 9 bases. In germline, CDR1 is MNHEY, CDR2 SVGEGT. Trimming cost V 4 bases and J 4 bases; bases outside gene matches: 7. The CDR3 has 15 amino acids. For the CDR3, the DNA is TGTGCCAGCAGTTGGGACAGGGAACTTGCAGAGACCCAGTACTTC. It encodes CASSWDRELAETQYF.

This clonotype was observed a handful of times. The chain employs TRBV20-1 and TRBJ1-1, with D hard to call. The CDR3 has 13 residues. Germline CDR1 reads DFQATT; CDR2 reads SNEGSKA (reference sequence). V was cut by 0 bases and J by 8 bases, with 13 bases left in between. CDR3 nucleotides: TGCAGTGCTAGAGAAAATAGGCTGACAGAAGCTTTCTTT. Amino acid sequence: CSARENRLTEAFF.

This clonotype was counted only a few times. V gene TRBV18 combines with J gene TRBJ1-1; no clear D. The germline gives CDR1 KGHSH, CDR2 LQKENI. The CDR3 loop spans 13 amino acids. V lost 3 bases, J lost 11 bases, and 16 bases lay in between. The DNA of the CDR3 is TGTGCCAGCTCACCTCCGGACGGATTCGACGCTTTCTTT. Translating gives CASSPPDGFDAFF.

The V gene is TRBV12-3 or TRBV12-4, the J gene TRBJ2-1, with D perhaps matching TRBD1 or TRBD2 (5 bases each). V dropped 3 bases and J dropped 6 bases, with 12 bases sitting between them. The CDR3 consists of 14 residues. The CDR3 DNA reads as TGTGCCAGCAGTTTTCTCGGGACGATCAATGAGCAGTTCTTC. Its protein product is CASSFLGTINEQFF.

This clonotype appeared many times. The chain is built from TRBV12-3 or TRBV12-4 and TRBJ1-1; perhaps TRBD1 as D (5 bases). This CDR3 has 13 amino acids. V was trimmed by 7 bases and J by 10 bases, leaving 19 bases between them. The CDR3 sequence: CASKTTGAVAAFF. CDR3 sequence (DNA): TGTGCCAGCAAAACGACCGGGGCAGTTGCAGCTTTCTTT.

This clonotype appeared a few times. CDR3 nucleotides: TGTGCCAGCAGTTATGGGACAGCCTACGAGCAGTACGTC. Translated: CASSYGTAYEQYV. The J gene is TRBJ2-7, the V gene TRBV12-3 or TRBV12-4; 7 nucleotides match TRBD1. Trimming at V came to 4 bases and at J to 2 bases, leaving 2 bases not matched to a gene. This CDR3 is 13 amino acids long.

The chain employs TRBV28 and TRBJ2-7, with 8 bases that match TRBD1. In germline, CDR1 is MDHEN, CDR2 SYDVKM. The CDR3 is made up of 15 amino acids. After removal of 4 bases from V and 4 bases from J, the junction contained 9 bases not matched to a gene. In DNA form, the CDR3 reads TGTGCCAGCAGTTCCCCTGGGACAGGATTTTACGAGCAGTACGTC. It specifies CASSSPGTGFYEQYV.

The V and J genes are TRBV30 and TRBJ1-1, with D perhaps matching TRBD1 (5 bases). There are 14 residues in the CDR3. Trimming shortened V by 4 bases and J by 4 bases, and 16 bases separated the two germline ends. The germline CDR1 and CDR2 sequences are GTSNPN and SVGIG (reference sequence). DNA for the CDR3: TGTGCCTGGACTCGTGGGGGTTTGAGCACTGAAGCTTTCTTT. This codes for CAWTRGGLSTEAFF.

V gene TRBV27 combines with J gene TRBJ2-7; D is possibly TRBD2 (7 bases). Deletions cut 5 bases from V and 4 bases from J, with 18 bases between. This CDR3 is 15 amino acids long. CDR1 is MNHEY, CDR2 SMNVEV, per germline (reference sequence). The DNA for the CDR3 is TGTGCCAGCAGTCTCCGGGGAGGGCAGGGGTACGAGCAGTACGTC. This translates into CASSLRGGQGYEQYV.

The rearrangement uses TRBV20-1 and TRBJ2-1, with D hard to call. The CDR3 runs 14 residues. The V end was cut by 1 base, the J end by 8 bases, with 15 bases between. Germline CDR1 and CDR2: DFQATT and SNEGSKA (reference sequence). CDR3: CSARAPQVGDEQFF. In nucleotides, the CDR3 is TGCAGTGCTAGAGCCCCCCAGGTTGGGGATGAGCAGTTCTTC.

This clonotype came up a few times. As DNA, the CDR3 is TGTGCCAGCAGCGTTGGGGGACAGGGGACTGAAGCTTTCTTT. Encoded protein: CASSVGGQGTEAFF. This chain uses TRBV9 with TRBJ1-1; the match to TRBD1 covers 10 bases. The CDR3 sequence is 14 residues long. CDR1 is SGDLS and CDR2 is YYNGEE in the germline V gene. V lost 2 bases to trimming and J lost 5 bases; unmatched junction nucleotides: 3. Supplemented by reference TRBV9 and TRBJ1-1, the full variable domain reads DSGVTQTPKHLITATGQRVTLRCSPRSGDLSVYWYQQSLDQGLQFLIQYYNGEERAKGNILERFSAQQFPDLHSELNLSSLELGDSALYFCASSVGGQGTEAFFGQGTRLTVV.

The table lists this clonotype with many counts. The chain links TRBV25-1 to TRBJ2-6; tentative D call: TRBD1 (5 bases). Trimming removed 4 bases at V and 0 bases at J, with 7 bases between. This CDR3 is 15 amino acids long. Per germline, CDR1 MGHDK and CDR2 SYGVNS. The CDR3 here is CASSVGHSGANVLTF. The CDR3 coding sequence is TGTGCCAGCAGTGTAGGACACTCTGGGGCCAACGTCCTGACTTTC.

This clonotype was detected a few times. J is TRBJ2-3 and V is TRBV11-2, with unresolved D. Germline lookup yields CDR1 SGHAT and CDR2 FQNNGV. V was trimmed by 4 bases and J by 0 bases, leaving 11 bases between them. This CDR3 is 15 amino acids long. The CDR3 bases are TGTGCCAGCAGCTGGGGTACGTCTAGCACAGATACGCAGTATTTT. Translated: CASSWGTSSTDTQYF.

This clonotype was seen a few times. The chain employs TRBV19 and TRBJ1-1; D unresolved. The V end was cut by 4 bases, the J end by 4 bases, with 10 bases between. This CDR3 spans 13 amino acids. Germline V gene data show CDR1 as LNHDA and CDR2 as SQIVND (reference sequence). DNA for the CDR3: TGTGCCAGTAGTAACGAACCCAGCACTGAAGCTTTCTTT. Translating gives CASSNEPSTEAFF.

This clonotype turned up a few times. V gene TRBV10-2 combines with J gene TRBJ2-1; D unresolved. The CDR3 contains 12 residues. In germline, CDR1 is WSHSY, CDR2 SAAADI. The V end was cut by 9 bases, the J end by 0 bases, with 6 bases between. The CDR3, as DNA: TGCGCCAGTCAGATCTCCTACAATGAGCAGTTCTTC. Its translation: CASQISYNEQFF.

The gene calls are TRBV7-8 and TRBJ2-3; no clear D gene. Trimming cost V 1 base and J 4 bases, with 9 bases left between them. Per the germline V gene, CDR1 is SGHVS and CDR2 is FQNEAQ. The CDR3 covers 14 residues. CDR3 nucleotide sequence: TGTGCCAGCAGCTTAGAACGCACCTCAGATACGCAGTATTTT. Residues: CASSLERTSDTQYF.

The J gene is TRBJ2-1, the V gene TRBV7-9, with 8 positions matching TRBD2. The CDR3 has 15 amino acids. Trimming cost V 5 bases and J 8 bases; bases outside gene matches: 11. Germline values: CDR1 SEHNR, CDR2 FQNEAQ (reference sequence). The CDR3 loop is CASSPSGLASYEQFF. The CDR3 region has the DNA TGTGCCAGCAGCCCTTCAGGACTAGCTTCATATGAGCAGTTCTTC. The full variable domain, with the rest looked up from reference TRBV7-9 and TRBJ2-1, is DTGVSQNPRHKITKRGQNVTFRCDPISEHNRLYWYRQTLGQGPEFLTYFQNEAQLEKSRLLSDRFSAERPKGSFSTLEIQRTEQGDSAMYLCASSPSGLASYEQFFGPGTRLTVL.

This clonotype was seen more than once but under ten times. V usage is TRBV7-6 and J usage is TRBJ1-5; no clear D. The germline V gene has CDR1 SGHVS and CDR2 FNYEAQ. The CDR3 is made up of 15 amino acids. The ends were cut back, 3 bases at V and 0 bases at J, with 9 bases in the middle. This chain's CDR3 is CASSFSANSNQPQHF. CDR3 in DNA: TGTGCCAGCAGCTTCTCAGCAAATAGCAATCAGCCCCAGCATTTT.

The chain carries TRBV6-2 or TRBV6-3 and TRBJ2-7, with 7 positions matching TRBD1. V was pared by 7 bases and J by 5 bases, with 8 bases of the junction left unmatched. The CDR3 sequence is 13 residues long. Per germline, CDR1 MNHEY and CDR2 SVGEGT. As DNA, the CDR3 is TGTGCCAGCACCCACAGGGGAAGGGACGAGCAGTACGTC. It codes for CASTHRGRDEQYV.

This clonotype was picked up a small number of times. The genes are TRBV7-9 and TRBJ1-2; 8 bases align to TRBD1. J lost 5 bases, V lost 8 bases, and 13 bases had no gene match. Germline CDR1 reads SEHNR; CDR2 reads FQNEAQ (reference sequence). The CDR3 is made up of 15 amino acids. The DNA for the CDR3 is TGTGCCAGCGGACAGGGTTCTTATCACCGTTATGGCTACACCTTC. Its translation is CASGQGSYHRYGYTF.